One and the same sample provided the 30 T cell receptor beta chains below, sequenced in a study of cytomegalovirus exposure and HLA in healthy donors. Amplification used 60 Vbeta primers and 13 Jbeta primers. Assay used: immunoSEQ multiplex PCR; TCRdb lists only in-frame clones, some missing. The data show about 88,000 clones, 65% to 80% seen once. The sequencing input was PBMCs. The origin of the receptors is a woman under 30 in good health and CMV-seropositive.

The J gene is TRBJ2-7, the V gene TRBV5-1; D might be TRBD1 (5 bases). V lost 0 bases and J 5 bases, leaving 12 bases between the germline ends. CDR3 length: 14 amino acids. Germline CDR1 SGHRS, CDR2 YFSETQ. The CDR3 sequence: CASSLGQGFDEQYF. For the CDR3, the DNA is TGCGCCAGCAGCTTGGGGCAGGGCTTCGACGAGCAGTACTTC.

The chain recombines TRBV25-1 with TRBJ2-3; 10 bases align to TRBD1. The CDR3 is made up of 11 amino acids. CDR1 is MGHDK, CDR2 SYGVNS, per germline. After removal of 10 bases from V and 9 bases from J, the junction contained 4 bases not matched to a gene. The CDR3 sequence is CATGDRGTQYF. DNA for the CDR3: TGTGCCACCGGGGACAGGGGAACGCAGTATTTT.

The rearrangement joins TRBV7-6 to TRBJ2-3; 8 bases match TRBD1. The CDR3 sequence is 16 residues long. Germline assignment: CDR1 SGHVS and CDR2 FNYEAQ. The ends lost 4 bases at V and 1 base at J; junction bases unmatched: 7. The CDR3 nucleotides are TGTGCCAGCAGCTCTCAGGGGGCGCCGGGCACAGATACGCAGTATTTT. This codes for CASSSQGAPGTDTQYF.

V is TRBV2 and J is TRBJ1-6; D is unresolved. V was pared by 8 bases and J by 4 bases, with 9 bases between. The CDR3 extends over 13 amino acids. Germline V gives CDR1 SNHLY, CDR2 FYNNEI. The chain's CDR3 is CASVTVYNSPLHF. The DNA for the CDR3 is TGTGCCAGCGTAACAGTGTATAATTCACCCCTCCACTTT.

The chain combines TRBV13 with TRBJ1-6; D gene unclear. With 5 bases removed from V and 10 bases from J, the gap between germline ends came to 12 bases. Germline CDR1 PRHDT, CDR2 FYEKMQ (reference sequence). The CDR3 length is 13 residues. The CDR3 DNA follows: TGTGCCAGCAGCCAAATTCGCGAATCACCCCTCCACTTT. Translation gives CASSQIRESPLHF.

CDR3: CASSLAYRGAEAFF. For the CDR3, the DNA is TGTGCCAGCAGCTTAGCGTACAGGGGAGCTGAAGCTTTCTTT. V gene TRBV7-9 combines with J gene TRBJ1-1; 7 nucleotides match TRBD1. The germline CDR1 and CDR2 sequences are SEHNR and FQNEAQ (reference sequence). CDR3 size: 14 residues. Unmatched junction bases numbered 4, after V lost 0 bases and J lost 6 bases.

The CDR3 region has the DNA TGCAGCGTTGGGGGGGGCGCACCCGGGGAGCTGTTTTTT. As protein: CSVGGGAPGELFF. This chain joins TRBV29-1 and TRBJ2-2, with D tentatively TRBD2 (7 bases). Trimming took 4 bases from V and 6 from J, leaving 12 bases between them. The CDR3 totals 13 residues. Germline V lookup: CDR1 SQVTM, CDR2 ANQGSEA.

Worth noting for this clone: One end of the junction is discordant with germline, which a read error may explain. The same CDR3 arises from other DNA sequences in this sample as well. The gene calls are TRBV6-1 and TRBJ1-6; D gene uncertain. The V gene's germline CDR1 is MNHNS and CDR2 SASEGT. The CDR3 has 18 residues. The CDR3 loop is CASSEWRALSSYNSPLHF. The CDR3 region has the DNA TGTGCCAGCAGTGAATGGCGGGCCCTCAGCTCCTATAACTCACCCCTCCACTTT.

The chain uses TRBV28 and TRBJ2-1; D possibly corresponds to TRBD2 (6 bases). Germline CDR1 reads MDHEN; CDR2 reads SYDVKM. The CDR3 is 16 residues long. Trimming removed 6 bases at V and 2 bases at J, with 17 bases between. This CDR3 is CASSRSGRGAYNEQFF. DNA for the CDR3: TGTGCCAGCAGCCGAAGCGGGCGGGGCGCCTACAATGAGCAGTTCTTC.

V and J are TRBV10-1 and TRBJ1-2, with D possibly matching TRBD1 (6 bases). CDR3 length equals 13 residues. The germline gives CDR1 WNHNN, CDR2 SYGVQD (reference sequence). V was trimmed by 7 bases and J by 2 bases, leaving 11 bases between them. CDR3 protein: CASTRTVNYGYTF. CDR3 sequence (DNA): TGCGCCAGCACCAGGACAGTGAACTATGGCTACACCTTC.

This sequence joins TRBV27 and TRBJ1-2; 9 bases match TRBD1. CDR3 length equals 14 residues. With 4 bases clipped from V and 4 bases from J, the junction kept 4 bases outside the gene matches. In germline, CDR1 is MNHEY, CDR2 SMNVEV (reference sequence). CDR3 residues: CASSSGQGLYGYTF. CDR3 nucleotide sequence: TGTGCCAGCAGTTCGGGACAGGGTCTCTATGGCTACACCTTC.

CDR3 region: CASSLGGKSGNTIYF. CDR3 nucleotide sequence: TGTGCCAGCAGCTTGGGAGGGAAATCTGGAAACACCATATATTTT. The rearrangement links TRBV5-5 to TRBJ1-3, with D unclear. V was trimmed by 0 bases and J by 1 base, leaving 8 bases between them. The CDR3 has 15 residues. Germline loops: CDR1 SGHKS, CDR2 YYEKEE (reference sequence).

V usage is TRBV4-3 and J usage is TRBJ2-1; 9 positions match TRBD2. V was pared by 0 bases and J by 4 bases, with 1 base of the junction left unmatched. The CDR3 has 15 amino acids. The V gene's germline CDR1 is LGHNA and CDR2 YSLEER. CDR3 sequence: CASSQELAGYNEQFF. The CDR3, as DNA: TGCGCCAGCAGCCAAGAACTAGCGGGTTACAATGAGCAGTTCTTC.

V gene TRBV7-2 combines with J gene TRBJ2-2; 11 nucleotides line up with TRBD2. The length of the CDR3 is 18 residues. J gave up 0 bases and V 3 bases, and 6 bases lay outside the gene matches. Germline CDR1 is SGHTA and CDR2 is FQGNSA. CDR3 DNA: TGTGCCAGCAGCTTCCTATCGGGACTAGCGGCGAACACCGGGGAGCTGTTTTTT. Translating it yields CASSFLSGLAANTGELFF.

V and J are TRBV14 and TRBJ2-1, with no clear D. Germline V gene data show CDR1 as SGHDN and CDR2 as FVKESK. V was cut by 2 bases and J by 9 bases, with 11 bases left in between. The CDR3 runs to 13 residues. CDR3 in amino acids: CASSQLGLGEQFF. The CDR3 nucleotides are TGTGCCAGCAGCCAATTAGGCCTAGGTGAGCAGTTCTTC.

The chain couples TRBV29-1 to TRBJ2-3; perhaps TRBD1 as D (6 bases). This CDR3 contains 16 residues. Trimming took off 4 bases at V and 1 base at J, with 18 bases between the two ends. Per the germline V gene, CDR1 is SQVTM and CDR2 is ANQGSEA. The CDR3 DNA reads as TGCAGCGTTGGGTCCTTAACAGGGCTCCGCACAGATACGCAGTATTTT. It codes for CSVGSLTGLRTDTQYF.

This chain joins TRBV28 and TRBJ1-2; 7 nucleotides align to TRBD1. Germline CDR1 and CDR2: MDHEN and SYDVKM. The V and J ends lost 7 bases and 4 bases, in that order; junction bases with no gene match: 9. The CDR3 runs to 14 residues. The CDR3, as DNA: TGTGCCAGCACCCCCCCCGGGACAGCCTATGGCTACACCTTC. Translation: CASTPPGTAYGYTF.

The genes are TRBV14 and TRBJ2-7, with D perhaps TRBD1 (5 bases). Trimming took off 0 bases at V and 4 bases at J, with 13 bases between the two ends. The CDR3 covers 15 residues. The V gene's germline CDR1 is SGHDN and CDR2 FVKESK. The CDR3 bases are TGTGCCAGCAGCCAAGATTGGACACCCCTATACGAGCAGTACTTC. Amino acid sequence: CASSQDWTPLYEQYF.

This clone occurred once. The chain links TRBV6-5 to TRBJ2-3; perhaps TRBD1 as D (7 bases). This CDR3 is 16 amino acids long. Trimming stripped 4 bases from V and 0 bases from J, with 14 bases between. The germline V gene has CDR1 MNHEY and CDR2 SVGAGI. In DNA form, the CDR3 reads TGTGCCAGCAGTTTGGAGGGGGCTCCTAGCACAGATACGCAGTATTTT. Amino acid sequence: CASSLEGAPSTDTQYF.

The chain uses TRBV13 and TRBJ2-5; 10 positions match TRBD2. The V and J ends lost 4 bases and 5 bases, in that order; junction bases with no gene match: 7. Looked up from germline, CDR1 is PRHDT and CDR2 is FYEKMQ (reference sequence). The CDR3 spans 15 residues. In nucleotides, the CDR3 is TGTGCCAGCAGCTCTCAGCGGGGGGGCCACGAGACCCAGTACTTC. This encodes CASSSQRGGHETQYF.

The chain joins TRBV4-3 to TRBJ2-1; a possible D gene is TRBD2 (5 bases). V was shortened by 4 bases and J by 8 bases, with 12 bases between the two germline ends. The CDR3 runs to 13 residues. Germline lookup yields CDR1 LGHNA and CDR2 YSLEER. DNA for the CDR3: TGCGCCAGCAGCCCCGGGATGGTCTATGAGCAGTTCTTC. Amino acids: CASSPGMVYEQFF.

CDR3 protein: CASSLGLAGVGGELFF. CDR3 sequence (DNA): TGTGCCAGCAGTTTAGGACTAGCGGGAGTGGGCGGGGAGCTGTTTTTT. The V gene is TRBV7-3, the J gene TRBJ2-2; TRBD2 matches at 13 bases. The germline CDR1 and CDR2 sequences are SGHTA and FQGTGA. CDR3 size: 16 residues. The trim removed 6 bases at V and 7 bases at J, leaving 8 bases unmatched.

The rearrangement uses TRBV9 and TRBJ1-5; D is unclear. This CDR3 is built from 15 residues. Germline V CDR1 and CDR2: SGDLS, YYNGEE. The germline V and J ends were trimmed by 0 bases and 1 base, with 8 bases remaining between them. Written as DNA, the CDR3 is TGTGCCAGCAGCGTAGGAGACACCAGCAATCAGCCCCAGCATTTT. This translates into CASSVGDTSNQPQHF.

V and J are TRBV7-2 and TRBJ2-5; TRBD1 agrees at 7 bases. The junction had 7 bases not matched to a gene; V was cut back by 2 bases and J by 1 base. The length of the CDR3 is 16 residues. The germline V gene has CDR1 SGHTA and CDR2 FQGNSA. This chain's CDR3 is CASSLKGTGAQETQYF. The CDR3 DNA is TGTGCCAGCAGCTTAAAGGGTACAGGGGCCCAAGAGACCCAGTACTTC.

The gene calls are TRBV2 and TRBJ2-3, with 9 bases identical to TRBD1. The CDR3 is 18 residues long. The V gene end was trimmed by 6 bases and the J gene end by 4 bases; junction bases not matched to a gene: 17. Germline V CDR1 and CDR2: SNHLY, FYNNEI. The CDR3 bases are TGTGCCAGCAGGGACCCCGGGACAGGGTTAAGTAAGGCAGATACGCAGTATTTT. This gives the protein CASRDPGTGLSKADTQYF.

The chain links TRBV5-4 to TRBJ2-3, with TRBD1 as a possible D gene (6 bases). Germline CDR1 SGHNT, CDR2 YYREEE (reference sequence). The CDR3 has 14 amino acids. The V and J ends lost 5 bases and 4 bases respectively, with 14 bases between them. CDR3 bases: TGTGCCAGCAGTGCGGACAGACTCTCAGATACGCAGTATTTT. Amino acids: CASSADRLSDTQYF.

The rearrangement uses TRBV5-1 and TRBJ1-5, with 8 nucleotides matching TRBD1. The CDR3 is 14 amino acids. In germline, CDR1 is SGHRS, CDR2 YFSETQ. J was trimmed by 4 bases and V by 0 bases; bases with no gene match: 0. The DNA of the CDR3 is TGCGCCAGCAGCTTGGGGGACAGGAATCAGCCCCAGCATTTT. As protein: CASSLGDRNQPQHF. Supplemented by reference TRBV5-1 and TRBJ1-5, the full variable domain reads KAGVTQTPRYLIKTRGQQVTLSCSPISGHRSVSWYQQTPGQGLQFLFEYFSETQRNKGNFPGRFSGRQFSNSRSEMNVSTLELGDSALYLCASSLGDRNQPQHFGDGTRLSIL.

This clone was seen once. The CDR3 loop reads CASSSTGGNYGYTF. DNA for the CDR3: TGTGCCAGTAGTAGTACAGGGGGGAACTATGGCTACACCTTC. This chain joins TRBV19 and TRBJ1-2; TRBD1 agrees at 8 bases. The CDR3 runs to 14 residues. With V trimmed by 4 bases and J by 2 bases, 3 bases remained unmatched. Germline CDR1 LNHDA, CDR2 SQIVND (reference sequence). Using reference TRBV19 and TRBJ1-2 for the parts outside the CDR3, the full variable domain is DGGITQSPKYLFRKEGQNVTLSCEQNLNHDAMYWYRQDPGQGLRLIYYSQIVNDFQKGDIAEGYSVSREKKESFPLTVTSAQKNPTAFYLCASSSTGGNYGYTFGSGTRLTVV.

The chain combines TRBV2 with TRBJ1-1; tentatively, D is TRBD1 (5 bases). The CDR3 has 14 amino acids. Between the trimmed V and J ends, which lost 3 bases and 10 bases, there was a span of 18 bases. Germline values: CDR1 SNHLY, CDR2 FYNNEI. The CDR3 is CASSDRRVSGGAFF. CDR3 coding DNA: TGTGCCAGCAGTGATCGCAGGGTGTCGGGCGGAGCTTTCTTT.

This clone was counted a single time. This sequence joins TRBV6-1 and TRBJ2-1; 10 bases are a match to TRBD2. In germline, CDR1 is MNHNS, CDR2 SASEGT. After removal of 1 base from V and 4 bases from J, the junction contained 7 bases not matched to a gene. The CDR3 sequence is 17 residues long. The CDR3 sequence is CASSEDPTSGKYNEQFF. The DNA for the CDR3 is TGTGCCAGCAGTGAAGATCCTACTAGCGGGAAATACAATGAGCAGTTCTTC.